The 6 T cell receptor beta chains below all came from one sample that was sequenced in a study of cytotoxic CD8 clonotypes in ibrutinib-treated CLL. Clones were sequenced by immunoSEQ multiplex PCR, and TCRdb holds only the in-frame ones, with some missing. Of tens of thousands of clones in the sample, roughly 57% were seen once. The material sequenced was PBMCs, taken after 12 months of ibrutinib treatment. The receptors were sampled from a human donor with chronic lymphocytic leukemia.

This sequence joins TRBV5-4 and TRBJ2-5, with TRBD2 matching 7 bases. Trimming cost V 4 bases and J 3 bases; bases outside gene matches: 3. The CDR3 is 13 residues long. Germline V gives CDR1 SGHNT, CDR2 YYREEE (reference sequence). The CDR3 sequence: CASSAGLKETQYF. The CDR3 region has the DNA TGTGCCAGCAGCGCGGGACTAAAAGAGACCCAGTACTTC.

The rearrangement uses TRBV5-6 and TRBJ1-5, with D perhaps matching TRBD1 (5 bases). The germline V and J ends were trimmed by 3 bases and 5 bases, with 12 bases remaining between them. Germline lookup yields CDR1 SGHDT and CDR2 YYEEEE. The CDR3 runs to 14 residues. DNA for the CDR3: TGTGCCAGCAGCTCCCGGGACGGCTATCAGCCCCAGCATTTT. It encodes CASSSRDGYQPQHF. Complete variable domain (other parts from reference TRBV5-6 and TRBJ1-5): DAGVTQSPTHLIKTRGQQVTLRCSPKSGHDTVSWYQQALGQGPQFIFQYYEEEERQRGNFPDRFSGHQFPNYSSELNVNALLLGDSALYLCASSSRDGYQPQHFGDGTRLSIL.

The sample holds many counts of this clone. The V call is TRBV2, the J call TRBJ1-4, with D perhaps TRBD1 (6 bases). The germline CDR1 and CDR2 sequences are SNHLY and FYNNEI. V lost 5 bases and J lost 8, with 12 bases in between. The CDR3 length is 13 residues. In nucleotides, the CDR3 is TGTGCCAGCAGTCAGGGGTATGGAGAAAAACTGTTTTTT. It translates to CASSQGYGEKLFF.

The CDR3 reads CAISELPRRTIQTGELFF. CDR3 in DNA: TGTGCCATCAGTGAGCTCCCCAGGAGGACTATCCAAACCGGGGAGCTGTTTTTT. The chain has TRBV10-3 and TRBJ2-2; possibly TRBD2 for D (6 bases). The CDR3 runs to 18 residues. Germline-derived CDR1 and CDR2 are ENHRY and SYGVKD. The V end lost 2 bases, the J end lost 5 bases, and 21 bases lay between the germline ends.

This clone was found many times. The chain couples TRBV10-3 to TRBJ2-3; 7 bases agree with TRBD1. The trim removed 2 bases at V and 3 bases at J, leaving 2 bases unmatched. CDR3 length equals 14 residues. Germline V lookup: CDR1 ENHRY, CDR2 SYGVKD. The CDR3 DNA reads TGTGCCATCAGTGAGGGACAGGTGACAGATACGCAGTATTTT. Its protein is CAISEGQVTDTQYF.

The chain employs TRBV28 and TRBJ1-2; D perhaps matches TRBD1 (6 bases). Trimming cost V 6 bases and J 10 bases, with 21 bases left between them. CDR1 is MDHEN and CDR2 is SYDVKM in the germline V gene. The CDR3 extends over 14 amino acids. The CDR3 is CASRANVGGRDYTF. CDR3 nucleotide sequence: TGTGCCAGCAGGGCCAACGTGGGGGGGCGCGACTACACCTTC.